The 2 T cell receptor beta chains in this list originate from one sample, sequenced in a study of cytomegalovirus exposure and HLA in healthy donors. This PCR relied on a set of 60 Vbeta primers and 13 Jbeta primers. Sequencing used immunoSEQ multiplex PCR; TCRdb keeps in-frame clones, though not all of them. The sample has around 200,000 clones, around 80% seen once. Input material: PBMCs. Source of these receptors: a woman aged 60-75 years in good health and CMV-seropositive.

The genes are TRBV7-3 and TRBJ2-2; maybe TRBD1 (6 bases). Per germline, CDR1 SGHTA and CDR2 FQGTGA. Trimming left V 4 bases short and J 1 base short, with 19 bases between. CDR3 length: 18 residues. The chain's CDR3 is CASSSFSPSGQNTGELFF. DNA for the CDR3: TGTGCCAGCAGCTCATTTTCCCCATCGGGACAGAACACCGGGGAGCTGTTTTTT.

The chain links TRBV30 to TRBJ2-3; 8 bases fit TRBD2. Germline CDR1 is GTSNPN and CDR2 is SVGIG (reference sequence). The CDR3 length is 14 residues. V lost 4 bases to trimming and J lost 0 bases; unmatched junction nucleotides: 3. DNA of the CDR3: TGTGCCTGGACGGCGGGGGGAAGCACAGATACGCAGTATTTT. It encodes CAWTAGGSTDTQYF.